The clone carrying this TCR beta chain was seen a few times. Its target is unknown. The sample is drawn from a study of CD8 T cells in ankylosing spondylitis. Findings and caveats of the study: Reactive arthritis synovial fluid and blood previously showed some of these motif variants. About 8 highly homologous variants made up a TCR beta motif, and this motif appeared characteristic of ankylosing spondylitis blood. Clones linked to disease, bearing a CD8+ phenotype, were relatively rare in peripheral blood.

The authors made TCR beta libraries by quantitative 5'-RACE with molecular barcodes. TCRdb reprocessed the 5' RACE reads with MiXCR, giving one entry per CDR3 protein. The table includes 700,000 to 1,000,000 distinct CDR3 sequences, about an eighth detected once. V shed 7 bases and J 2 bases; nucleotides not matched to a gene: 9. The CDR3 length is 15 residues. V gene TRBV12-3 or TRBV12-4 combines with J gene TRBJ1-2; TRBD1 aligns across 8 bases. Sequencing was performed on blood, either unsorted or a sorted T cell fraction (not recorded which). The sequence came from a male donor with ankylosing spondylitis. CDR3 residues: CASTLNGQGNYGYTF. The CDR3 DNA sequence: TGTGCCAGCACCTTAAATGGACAGGGCAACTATGGCTACACCTTC.